One sample yielded the 12 T cell receptor beta chains listed below, sequenced in a study of blood T cell repertoires in COVID-19. Measured with immunoSEQ multiplex PCR; TCRdb has only the in-frame clones, and not every one. The table has roughly 76,000 clones, around 90% seen once; the top ten hold 11%. Sequenced sample: peripheral blood. The receptors come from a young woman with acute or convalescent COVID-19.

The chain combines TRBV7-9 with TRBJ2-5, with 12 positions matching TRBD1. CDR1 SEHNR and CDR2 FQNEAQ come from the germline V gene (reference sequence). After removal of 3 bases from V and 4 bases from J, the junction contained 3 bases not matched to a gene. The CDR3 covers 15 residues. CDR3 region: CASSLGTGGGETQYF. The DNA of the CDR3 is TGTGCCAGCAGCTTGGGGACAGGGGGCGGAGAGACCCAGTACTTC.

V gene TRBV7-8 combines with J gene TRBJ1-2; 8 bases map to TRBD1. The CDR3 spans 14 residues. Germline CDR1 SGHVS, CDR2 FQNEAQ. V lost 5 bases and J lost 4; bases outside the gene matches: 6. CDR3 amino acids: CASSLGQDSYGYTF. DNA for the CDR3: TGTGCCAGCAGCCTGGGACAGGATAGCTATGGCTACACCTTC.

The chain employs TRBV27 and TRBJ1-5; perhaps TRBD1 as D (6 bases). This CDR3 spans 19 amino acids. Trimming removed 5 bases at V and 0 bases at J, with 23 bases between. Germline CDR1 is MNHEY and CDR2 is SMNVEV (reference sequence). This CDR3 reads CASSAIQGIWQYSNQPQHF. The DNA for the CDR3 is TGTGCCAGCAGTGCAATACAGGGAATTTGGCAATATAGCAATCAGCCCCAGCATTTT.

The V and J genes are TRBV30 and TRBJ1-2; unclear D gene. CDR1 and CDR2 (germline): GTSNPN, SVGIG (reference sequence). This CDR3 region has 13 residues. Trimming left V 4 bases short and J 5 bases short, with 14 bases between. In nucleotides, the CDR3 is TGTGCCTGGAATGAGGTGGCCCTATATGGCTACACCTTC. Protein product: CAWNEVALYGYTF.

This chain uses TRBV5-1 with TRBJ2-1; tentative D call: TRBD2 (6 bases). V was clipped by 4 bases and J by 4 bases, with 15 bases between them. The CDR3 contains 15 residues. Germline loops: CDR1 SGHRS, CDR2 YFSETQ. CDR3 DNA: TGCGCCAGCAGCCCCAACGGGGACTCTTACAATGAGCAGTTCTTC. It specifies CASSPNGDSYNEQFF.

The rearrangement uses TRBV30 and TRBJ1-2, with 7 bases lining up with TRBD1. Germline values: CDR1 GTSNPN, CDR2 SVGIG (reference sequence). Losses at the gene ends were 3 bases for V and 1 base for J; bases not matched to a gene: 5. CDR3 size: 14 residues. CDR3 nucleotide sequence: TGTGCCTGGAGCTCCGGGACAGATAACTATGGCTACACCTTC. This translates into CAWSSGTDNYGYTF.

This chain links TRBV30 with TRBJ1-2; 7 bases fit TRBD1. Germline assignment: CDR1 GTSNPN and CDR2 SVGIG (reference sequence). CDR3 length: 14 amino acids. The V gene end was trimmed by 8 bases and the J gene end by 3 bases; junction bases not matched to a gene: 12. CDR3 amino acids: CAGRPRDRDYGYTF. CDR3 DNA: TGTGCCGGTAGACCGAGGGACAGAGACTATGGCTACACCTTC.

The chain links TRBV3-1 (or the pseudogene TRBV3-2) to TRBJ1-2; D ambiguous. The CDR3 sequence is 9 residues long. Per the germline V gene, CDR1 is LGHDT and CDR2 is YNNKEL (reference sequence). V lost 11 bases, J lost 7 bases, and 8 bases lay in between. The CDR3 is CARACGYTF. The CDR3 DNA reads as TGTGCCCGCGCCTGTGGCTACACCTTC.

CDR3 sequence reads: CASAPDSSSYNEQFF. The CDR3 DNA reads as TGTGCTAGTGCCCCCGATTCCAGCTCCTACAATGAGCAGTTCTTC. This chain connects TRBV12-5 to TRBJ2-1; D not certain. V lost 7 bases and J 0 bases, leaving 13 bases between the germline ends. The CDR3 spans 15 residues. The germline gives CDR1 LGHNT, CDR2 FRNRAP. Supplemented by reference TRBV12-5 and TRBJ2-1, the full variable domain reads DARVTQTPRHKVTEMGQEVTMRCQPILGHNTVFWYRQTMMQGLELLAYFRNRAPLDDSGMPKDRFSAEMPDATLATLKIQPSEPRDSAVYFCASAPDSSSYNEQFFGPGTRLTVL.

This chain links TRBV30 with TRBJ1-1, with D perhaps matching TRBD1 (5 bases). The V gene lost 3 bases and the J gene lost 1 base, with 9 bases spanning the gap. The CDR3 covers 13 residues. Germline V gene lookup returns CDR1 GTSNPN and CDR2 SVGIG (reference sequence). The CDR3, as DNA: TGTGCCTGGAGGGAAGACAGGAACACTGAAGCTTTCTTT. The encoded protein is CAWREDRNTEAFF.

The genes are TRBV2 and TRBJ1-2; TRBD1 is a possible D gene (6 bases). V lost 8 bases and J 8 bases, leaving 21 bases between the germline ends. Germline V gives CDR1 SNHLY, CDR2 FYNNEI. This CDR3 is 14 amino acids long. DNA for the CDR3: TGTGCCAGCGTCTCCAGCAGGGGAATAAAAGGCTACACCTTC. Translation: CASVSSRGIKGYTF. Full variable domain (rest looked up from reference TRBV2 and TRBJ1-2): EPEVTQTPSHQVTQMGQEVILRCVPISNHLYFYWYRQILGQKVEFLVSFYNNEISEKSEIFDDQFSVERPDGSNFTLKIRSTKLEDSAMYFCASVSSRGIKGYTFGSGTRLTVV.

J is TRBJ2-5 and V is TRBV30; D is possibly TRBD1 (5 bases). V gave up 3 bases and J gave up 2 bases, with 19 bases separating them. This CDR3 has 16 amino acids. The germline gives CDR1 GTSNPN, CDR2 SVGIG (reference sequence). The CDR3 sequence: CAWSATRIREQETQYF. Written as DNA, the CDR3 is TGTGCCTGGAGCGCTACCCGGATCAGGGAACAAGAGACCCAGTACTTC.